Listed here are 13 T cell receptor beta chains from one sample, sequenced in a study of T cells in localized non-small cell lung cancer. Assay used: immunoSEQ multiplex PCR; TCRdb lists only in-frame clones, some missing. The sample comprises 25,000 to 35,000 clones, 80% to 90% of which are singletons, and 10% to 13% rests with the top ten. Sequencing used peripheral blood, obtained before any cancer treatment. The receptors come from a woman aged 40-70 years with stage I lung adenocarcinoma.

The chain links TRBV28 to TRBJ1-2, with 10 positions matching TRBD1. J gave up 3 bases and V 6 bases, and 10 bases lay outside the gene matches. This CDR3 region has 16 residues. Germline CDR1 MDHEN, CDR2 SYDVKM. The CDR3 DNA reads as TGTGCCAGCAGCGTAGCCCGGACAGGGGGGCACTATGGCTACACCTTC. This translates into CASSVARTGGHYGYTF.

This chain uses TRBV9 with TRBJ2-5, with TRBD2 identical over 7 bases. Trimming removed 3 bases from V and 7 bases from J; junction bases left unmatched: 15. The CDR3 has 16 amino acids. In germline, CDR1 is SGDLS, CDR2 YYNGEE. The CDR3 protein is CASSAGRASGKGTQYF. CDR3 DNA sequence: TGTGCCAGCAGCGCCGGTCGGGCTAGCGGAAAAGGGACCCAGTACTTC.

The rearrangement uses TRBV4-1 and TRBJ2-7; D may be TRBD2 (7 bases). Deletions cut 0 bases from V and 4 bases from J, with 16 bases between. Per germline, CDR1 MGHRA and CDR2 YSYEKL. CDR3 length: 16 amino acids. CDR3 DNA: TGCGCCAGCAGCCAAGAAAGTCGGGGGGCTTGGTACGAGCAGTACTTC. It translates to CASSQESRGAWYEQYF.

The chain is built from TRBV10-3 and TRBJ1-2; 10 bases line up with TRBD1. The germline V gene encodes CDR1 ENHRY and CDR2 SYGVKD. With V trimmed by 10 bases and J by 6 bases, 14 bases remained unmatched. CDR3 length: 15 amino acids. The CDR3: CATQPIGTGADGYTF. In DNA, the CDR3 is TGTGCCACCCAGCCGATAGGGACAGGGGCGGATGGCTACACCTTC.

The J gene is TRBJ1-2, the V gene TRBV5-4, with D possibly TRBD1 on 5 matching bases. Per germline, CDR1 SGHNT and CDR2 YYREEE (reference sequence). V shed 0 bases and J shed 2 bases, with 11 bases lying between them. The CDR3 is 15 residues long. The CDR3 nucleotides are TGTGCCAGCAGCTTGGAGGGGAGTCGAAACTATGGCTACACCTTC. Translation: CASSLEGSRNYGYTF.

The CDR3 here is CASSQDLGRNTEAFF. DNA for the CDR3: TGCGCCAGCAGCCAAGATCTCGGCCGGAACACTGAAGCTTTCTTT. The chain carries TRBV4-1 and TRBJ1-1; D not certain. The germline gives CDR1 MGHRA, CDR2 YSYEKL. V was cut by 0 bases and J by 1 base, with 9 bases left in between. The CDR3 consists of 15 residues.

This clone was seen just once. The chain recombines TRBV10-2 with TRBJ1-1, with 7 positions matching TRBD1. After removal of 6 bases from V and 5 bases from J, the junction contained 6 bases not matched to a gene. CDR1 WSHSY and CDR2 SAAADI come from the germline V gene. The CDR3 is 13 amino acids. The CDR3 region is CASSETGYTEAFF. The DNA for the CDR3 is TGCGCCAGCAGCGAGACAGGGTATACTGAAGCTTTCTTT.

The V and J genes are TRBV5-5 and TRBJ1-2; D uncertain. Deletions cut 1 base from V and 5 bases from J, with 9 bases between. Germline V lookup: CDR1 SGHKS, CDR2 YYEKEE (reference sequence). This CDR3 has 13 amino acids. CDR3 in amino acids: CASSLREGYGYTF. DNA for the CDR3: TGTGCCAGCAGCTTGAGGGAAGGTTATGGCTACACCTTC. Based on the CDR3 plus reference TRBV5-5 and TRBJ1-2, the full variable domain is DAGVTQSPTHLIKTRGQQVTLRCSPISGHKSVSWYQQVLGQGPQFIFQYYEKEERGRGNFPDRFSARQFPNYSSELNVNALLLGDSALYLCASSLREGYGYTFGSGTRLTVV.

In this sample, this clone turned up once. The chain uses TRBV21-1 and TRBJ2-7. TRBV21-1 represents a pseudogene. CDR3 length: 12 amino acids. The CDR3 loop is CASSQGSYEQYF. CDR3 in DNA: TGTGCCAGCAGCCAAGGGTCATACGAGCAGTACTTC.

The rearrangement joins TRBV19 to TRBJ1-1, with D perhaps matching TRBD1 (6 bases). The CDR3 contains 14 residues. Germline assignment: CDR1 LNHDA and CDR2 SQIVND (reference sequence). The V gene lost 7 bases and the J gene lost 1 base, with 13 bases spanning the gap. The CDR3 region is CASIQGAENTEAFF. In DNA, the CDR3 is TGTGCCAGTATACAGGGCGCGGAGAACACTGAAGCTTTCTTT.

The V and J genes are TRBV19 and TRBJ1-5; maybe TRBD1 (5 bases). Germline CDR1 is LNHDA and CDR2 is SQIVND (reference sequence). CDR3 length equals 13 residues. V was cut by 4 bases and J by 5 bases, with 9 bases left in between. For the CDR3, the DNA is TGTGCCAGTAGTAACAGGAACTATCAGCCCCAGCATTTT. This gives the protein CASSNRNYQPQHF.

This chain links TRBV7-6 with TRBJ2-7, with 7 bases lining up with TRBD2. The CDR3 has 16 residues. Per the germline V gene, CDR1 is SGHVS and CDR2 is FNYEAQ. Trimming took 1 base from V and 4 from J; bases not matched to a gene: 10. In DNA form, the CDR3 reads TGTGCCAGCAGCTTAGTCCAGGCGGGAGAGAGGTACGAGCAGTACTTC. The encoded protein is CASSLVQAGERYEQYF.

CDR3 loop: CASRLGTGGVYEQYF. The CDR3 DNA follows: TGTGCCAGCAGATTAGGGACAGGGGGCGTCTACGAGCAGTACTTC. The chain is built from TRBV27 and TRBJ2-7, with 12 bases fitting TRBD1. This CDR3 comprises 15 residues. The ends lost 6 bases at V and 3 bases at J; junction bases unmatched: 6. Germline assignment: CDR1 MNHEY and CDR2 SMNVEV (reference sequence).